One and the same sample provided the 17 T cell receptor beta chains below, sequenced in a study of cytomegalovirus exposure and HLA in healthy donors. PCR was performed using 60 Vbeta and 13 Jbeta primers. This table comes from immunoSEQ multiplex PCR, and its TCRdb copy is limited to in-frame clones, with some not included. The sample includes 150,000 to 200,000 clones, roughly three quarters of them seen just once. The sequenced material came from PBMCs. The receptors shown here come from a woman between 25 and 40 years old in good health and CMV-seropositive.

This chain links TRBV7-6 with TRBJ2-7; TRBD1 matches 7 bases. Unmatched junction bases numbered 10, after V lost 5 bases and J lost 6 bases. CDR1 and CDR2 (germline): SGHVS, FNYEAQ. The CDR3 totals 14 residues. CDR3: CASSRTRDRSEQYF. The CDR3 DNA sequence: TGTGCCAGCAGCCGTACAAGGGACAGAAGCGAGCAGTACTTC.

In the case of this clone: Other DNA sequences within the sample encode an identical CDR3. The chain carries TRBV18 and TRBJ1-3, with 8 bases aligning to TRBD1. Germline V gene lookup returns CDR1 KGHSH and CDR2 LQKENI. The trim removed 6 bases at V and 0 bases at J, leaving 7 bases unmatched. The CDR3 covers 16 residues. DNA of the CDR3: TGTGCCAGCTCGCCTGGGACAGGCAGCTCTGGAAACACCATATATTTT. Translating gives CASSPGTGSSGNTIYF.

The V gene is TRBV6-1, the J gene TRBJ1-2, with no clear D. The V gene lost 4 bases and the J gene lost 4 bases, with 10 bases spanning the gap. This CDR3 contains 13 residues. The germline gives CDR1 MNHNS, CDR2 SASEGT. CDR3 amino acids: CASSAASGYGYTF. CDR3 nucleotides: TGTGCCAGCAGTGCGGCATCGGGCTATGGCTACACCTTC.

The V call is TRBV6-6, the J call TRBJ1-6; TRBD1 might be the D (6 bases). V gave up 5 bases and J gave up 8 bases, with 13 bases separating them. The CDR3 has 14 residues. Germline V gene data show CDR1 as MNHNY and CDR2 as SVGAGI (reference sequence). The CDR3 loop is CASSRGGADSPLHF. CDR3 bases: TGTGCCAGCAGTAGAGGGGGTGCAGATTCACCCCTCCACTTT.

This clone has only one observation. The rearrangement links TRBV2 to TRBJ2-2; D perhaps matches TRBD1 (6 bases). This CDR3 spans 15 amino acids. Between the trimmed V and J ends, which lost 3 bases and 5 bases, there was a span of 13 bases. Per the germline V gene, CDR1 is SNHLY and CDR2 is FYNNEI. CDR3 sequence (DNA): TGTGCCAGCAGTGAGATGGGGGCGCGTACCGGGGAGCTGTTTTTT. Residues: CASSEMGARTGELFF.

J is TRBJ2-1 and V is TRBV21-1; the table's TRBD2 call for D was not verified on the DNA. TRBV21-1 is assigned pseudogene status. The CDR3 covers 19 residues. CDR3 loop: CASSKDGTSGGPLYNEQFF. The CDR3 coding sequence is TGTGCCAGCAGCAAAGATGGGACTAGCGGGGGGCCCCTCTACAATGAGCAGTTCTTC.

This clone was picked up a small number of times. The chain couples TRBV7-2 to TRBJ1-2; D perhaps matches TRBD1 (5 bases). Trimming took off 7 bases at V and 7 bases at J, with 16 bases between the two ends. The CDR3 length is 13 residues. Germline loops: CDR1 SGHTA, CDR2 FQGNSA. Here the CDR3 reads CASTPYRTSGYTF. In DNA form, the CDR3 reads TGTGCCAGCACCCCATACAGGACCTCTGGCTACACCTTC.

The chain is built from TRBV7-3 and TRBJ2-1; 7 nucleotides agree with TRBD1. The length of the CDR3 is 15 residues. The germline V gene has CDR1 SGHTA and CDR2 FQGTGA. With V trimmed by 7 bases and J by 7 bases, 13 bases remained unmatched. CDR3 residues: CASTAGTVPGNEQFF. CDR3 bases: TGTGCCAGCACCGCCGGGACAGTTCCTGGGAATGAGCAGTTCTTC.

CDR3 sequence (DNA): TGTGCCAGCAGCCTACCACGGGGGGCGGTGGATGAGCAGTTCTTC. Translating it yields CASSLPRGAVDEQFF. The rearrangement joins TRBV7-9 to TRBJ2-1; D may be TRBD2 (7 bases). Trimming took 5 bases from V and 8 from J, leaving 19 bases between them. The CDR3 sequence is 15 residues long. Germline V gives CDR1 SEHNR, CDR2 FQNEAQ (reference sequence).

V gene TRBV7-3 combines with J gene TRBJ1-2, with 11 nucleotides matching TRBD1. Trimming at V came to 4 bases and at J to 5 bases, leaving 3 bases not matched to a gene. The germline V gene has CDR1 SGHTA and CDR2 FQGTGA. This CDR3 comprises 14 residues. The CDR3 sequence is CASSSGQGAYGYTF. CDR3 nucleotide sequence: TGTGCCAGCAGCTCTGGACAGGGGGCGTATGGCTACACCTTC. Based on the CDR3 plus reference TRBV7-3 and TRBJ1-2, the full variable domain is GAGVSQTPSNKVTEKGKYVELRCDPISGHTALYWYRQSLGQGPEFLIYFQGTGAADDSGLPNDRFFAVRPEGSVSTLKIQRTERGDSAVYLCASSSGQGAYGYTFGSGTRLTVV.

In this sample, this clone turned up once. The chain couples TRBV7-9 to TRBJ2-3, with 12 bases aligning to TRBD2. V lost 2 bases to trimming and J lost 0 bases; unmatched junction nucleotides: 6. The CDR3 loop spans 18 amino acids. Germline CDR1 and CDR2: SEHNR and FQNEAQ (reference sequence). The CDR3 sequence is CASSLWLAGGTSTDTQYF. The DNA for the CDR3 is TGTGCCAGCAGCTTATGGCTAGCGGGGGGGACAAGCACAGATACGCAGTATTTT.

The gene calls are TRBV5-4 and TRBJ2-5, with TRBD2 identical over 8 bases. The CDR3 has 15 residues. Germline CDR1 SGHNT, CDR2 YYREEE (reference sequence). Trimming at V came to 4 bases and at J to 0 bases, leaving 5 bases not matched to a gene. The CDR3 region has the DNA TGTGCCAGCAGCCCCGGGAGGGGGTACCAAGAGACCCAGTACTTC. Translating it yields CASSPGRGYQETQYF.

The J gene is TRBJ2-7, the V gene TRBV29-1; 9 positions agree with TRBD1. Trimming at V came to 7 bases and at J to 4 bases, leaving 5 bases not matched to a gene. This CDR3 has 12 amino acids. The germline V gene has CDR1 SQVTM and CDR2 ANQGSEA. The CDR3 nucleotides read TGCAGCGCCGGGACAGGGAGGTACGAGCAGTACTTC. Its protein product is CSAGTGRYEQYF.

The chain has TRBV4-1 and TRBJ2-5; weak D call: TRBD2 (7 bases). The germline V gene has CDR1 MGHRA and CDR2 YSYEKL. This CDR3 contains 16 residues. Trimming took 5 bases from V and 5 from J, leaving 21 bases between them. The CDR3 loop is CASSVRGGGLGETQYF. In DNA, the CDR3 is TGCGCCAGCAGCGTACGAGGGGGGGGCCTCGGCGAGACCCAGTACTTC.

The chain carries TRBV28 and TRBJ1-5; D may be TRBD1 (6 bases). V lost 1 base and J lost 3, with 13 bases in between. CDR3 size: 16 residues. CDR1 and CDR2 from the germline V gene are MDHEN and SYDVKM. CDR3: CASSLLRGQTNQPQHF. CDR3 nucleotides: TGTGCCAGCAGTTTATTGCGGGGGCAGACCAATCAGCCCCAGCATTTT.

The V call is TRBV7-2, the J call TRBJ1-1; a possible D gene is TRBD1 (5 bases). The CDR3 extends over 15 amino acids. CDR1 is SGHTA, CDR2 FQGNSA, per germline. Trimming shortened V by 2 bases and J by 7 bases, and 17 bases separated the two germline ends. The CDR3 here is CASSLSDRYRIEAFF. The CDR3 DNA sequence: TGTGCCAGCAGCTTAAGCGACAGATATAGGATTGAAGCTTTCTTT.

The chain recombines TRBV5-1 with TRBJ1-3, with TRBD1 as a possible D gene (6 bases). CDR3 length: 14 amino acids. V was shortened by 4 bases and J by 0 bases, with 8 bases between the two germline ends. Germline V gene lookup returns CDR1 SGHRS and CDR2 YFSETQ. The CDR3 bases are TGCGCCAGCAGCACGGACAGCTCTGGAAACACCATATATTTT. Its translation: CASSTDSSGNTIYF.